A single sample is the source of the 2 T cell receptor beta chains below, sequenced in a study of T cells in Graves' hyperthyroidism and ophthalmopathy. Authors of the study amplified TCR beta CDR3 regions from RNA transcripts. HTBI primers were the set used in a first-round RT-PCR of the TCR CDR3. TCRdb independently ran MiXCR on the multiplex PCR reads; one entry per CDR3 protein. Here the sample spans some 700,000 distinct CDR3 sequences, roughly 17% being singletons. The sample taken for sequencing was blood. The receptors were gathered from a man aged 45-65 years with Graves' hyperthyroidism.

This clonotype was picked up one time. The rearrangement links TRBV12-3 or TRBV12-4 to TRBJ1-2, with unresolved D. The germline V and J ends were trimmed by 3 bases and 8 bases, with 10 bases remaining between them. This CDR3 spans 12 amino acids. DNA of the CDR3: TGTGCCAGCAGTTTGCAGAAAGGAGGCTACACCTTC. It codes for CASSLQKGGYTF.

This clonotype was recorded many times. The chain combines TRBV30 with TRBJ1-3; D ambiguous. Germline V lookup: CDR1 GTSNPN, CDR2 SVGIG (reference sequence). The CDR3 is made up of 12 amino acids. V was shortened by 5 bases and J by 1 base, with 6 bases between the two germline ends. The CDR3 protein is CAWAISGNTIYF. CDR3 DNA sequence: TGTGCCTGGGCCATATCTGGAAACACCATATATTTT. The variable domain in full, with the rest retrieved from reference TRBV30 and TRBJ1-3, is SQTIHQWPATLVQPVGSPLSLECTVEGTSNPNLYWYRQAAGRGLQLLFYSVGIGQISSEVPQNLSASRPQDRQFILSSKKLLLSDSGFYLCAWAISGNTIYFGEGSWLTVV.